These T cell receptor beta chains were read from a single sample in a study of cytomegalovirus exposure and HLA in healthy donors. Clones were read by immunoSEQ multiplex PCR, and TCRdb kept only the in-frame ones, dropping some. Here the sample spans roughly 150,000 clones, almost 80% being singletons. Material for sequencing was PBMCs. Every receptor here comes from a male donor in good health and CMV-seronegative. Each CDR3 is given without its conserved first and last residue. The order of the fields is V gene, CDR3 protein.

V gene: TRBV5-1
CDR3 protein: ASSLEAGSRNEQF

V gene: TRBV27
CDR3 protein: ASSSLQNNSPLH

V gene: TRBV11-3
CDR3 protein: ASSFYLPTSQNNNEQF

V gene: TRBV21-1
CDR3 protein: ASSKLMESSYEQY

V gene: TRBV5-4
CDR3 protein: ASSKRVNTEAF

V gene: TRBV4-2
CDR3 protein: ASSQEQGANEKLF

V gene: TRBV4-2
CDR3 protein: ASSQEDGSYNEQF

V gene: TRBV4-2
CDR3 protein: ASSQARARGTGELF

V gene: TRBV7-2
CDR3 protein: ASSLGGGQGEKTQY

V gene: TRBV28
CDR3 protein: ASSSGQDDGYT

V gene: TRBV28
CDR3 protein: ASSLWGRGAKNIQY

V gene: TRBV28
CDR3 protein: ASSPGDHTYEQY

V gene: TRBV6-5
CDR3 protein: ASRSSGGAPNEQF

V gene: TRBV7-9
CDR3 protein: ASSLAGSTNQPQH

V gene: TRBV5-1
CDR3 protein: ASSTGGLNTEAF

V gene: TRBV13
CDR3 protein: ASSWGGRANYGYT

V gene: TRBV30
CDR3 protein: AWDGNNYGYT

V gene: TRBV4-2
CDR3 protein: ASSQERKGTYEQY

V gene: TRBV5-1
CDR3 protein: ASSLYRDFTYEQY

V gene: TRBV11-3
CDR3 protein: ASSLGQSYQETQY

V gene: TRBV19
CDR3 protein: ASSDPCTSGSMYEQY

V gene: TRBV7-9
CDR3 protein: ASSLGDRDQETQY